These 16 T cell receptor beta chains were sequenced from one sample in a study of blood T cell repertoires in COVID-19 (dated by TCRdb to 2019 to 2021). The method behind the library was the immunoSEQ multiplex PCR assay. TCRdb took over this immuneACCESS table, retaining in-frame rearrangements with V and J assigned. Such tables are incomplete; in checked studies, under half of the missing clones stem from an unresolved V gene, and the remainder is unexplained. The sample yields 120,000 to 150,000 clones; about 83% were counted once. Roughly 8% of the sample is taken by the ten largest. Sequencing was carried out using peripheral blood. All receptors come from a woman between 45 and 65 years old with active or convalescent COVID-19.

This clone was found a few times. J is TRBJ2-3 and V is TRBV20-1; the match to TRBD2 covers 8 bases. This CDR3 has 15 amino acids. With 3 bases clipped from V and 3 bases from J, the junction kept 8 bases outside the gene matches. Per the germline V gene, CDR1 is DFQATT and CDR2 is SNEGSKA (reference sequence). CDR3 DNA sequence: TGCAGTGCTAGTCCCCACCAGCGGGAGACAGATACGCAGTATTTT. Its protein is CSASPHQRETDTQYF.

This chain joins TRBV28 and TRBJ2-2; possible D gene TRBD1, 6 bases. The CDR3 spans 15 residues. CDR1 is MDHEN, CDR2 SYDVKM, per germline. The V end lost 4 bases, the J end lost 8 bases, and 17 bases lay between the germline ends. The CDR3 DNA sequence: TGTGCCAGCAGTTCCCCCCCCCAGCAGGGGGGGGAGCTGTTTTTT. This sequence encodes CASSSPPQQGGELFF.

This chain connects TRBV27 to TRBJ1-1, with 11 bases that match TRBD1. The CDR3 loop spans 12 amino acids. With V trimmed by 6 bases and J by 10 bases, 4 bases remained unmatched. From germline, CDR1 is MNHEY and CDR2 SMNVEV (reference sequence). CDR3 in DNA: TGTGCCAGCAGCCTAGGGACAGGGGGAGCTTTCTTT. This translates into CASSLGTGGAFF.

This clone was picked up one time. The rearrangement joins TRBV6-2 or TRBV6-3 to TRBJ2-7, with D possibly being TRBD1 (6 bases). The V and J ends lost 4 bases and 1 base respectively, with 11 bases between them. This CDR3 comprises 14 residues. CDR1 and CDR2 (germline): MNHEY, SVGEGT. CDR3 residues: CASSLTGFSYEQYF. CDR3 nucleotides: TGTGCCAGCAGTTTAACAGGGTTTTCCTACGAGCAGTACTTC.

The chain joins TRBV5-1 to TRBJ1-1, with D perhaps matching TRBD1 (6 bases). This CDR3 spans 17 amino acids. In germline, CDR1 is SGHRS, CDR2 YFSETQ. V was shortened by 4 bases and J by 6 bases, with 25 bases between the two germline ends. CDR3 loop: CASSAVGTLSLAPEAFF. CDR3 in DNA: TGCGCCAGCAGCGCGGTCGGGACACTCAGTCTAGCCCCTGAAGCTTTCTTT.

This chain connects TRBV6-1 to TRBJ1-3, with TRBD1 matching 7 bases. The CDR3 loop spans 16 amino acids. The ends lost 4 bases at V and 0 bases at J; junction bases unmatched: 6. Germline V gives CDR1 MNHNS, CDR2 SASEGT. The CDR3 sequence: CASSVAGGSSGNTIYF. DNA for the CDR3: TGTGCCAGCAGTGTGGCAGGGGGGAGCTCTGGAAACACCATATATTTT.

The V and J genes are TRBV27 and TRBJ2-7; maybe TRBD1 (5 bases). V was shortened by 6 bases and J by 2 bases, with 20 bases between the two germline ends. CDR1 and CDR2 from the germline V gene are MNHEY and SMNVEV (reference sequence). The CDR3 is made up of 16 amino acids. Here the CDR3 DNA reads TGTGCCAGCAGCTTCTCGGTGGGGCAGGTTACCTACGAGCAGTACTTC. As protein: CASSFSVGQVTYEQYF.

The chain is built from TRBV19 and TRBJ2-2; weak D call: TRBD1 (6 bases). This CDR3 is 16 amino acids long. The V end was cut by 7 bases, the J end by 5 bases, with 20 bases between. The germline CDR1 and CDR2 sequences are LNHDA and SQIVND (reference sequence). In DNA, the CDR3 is TGTGCCAGTAAACAGACCGAACAGGGTTATACCGGGGAGCTGTTTTTT. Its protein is CASKQTEQGYTGELFF.

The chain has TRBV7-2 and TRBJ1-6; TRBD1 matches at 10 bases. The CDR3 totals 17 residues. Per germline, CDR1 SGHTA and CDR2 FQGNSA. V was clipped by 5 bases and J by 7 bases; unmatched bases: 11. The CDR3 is CASSPRLGTGANSPLHF. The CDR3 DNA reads TGTGCCAGCAGCCCCCGATTGGGGACAGGGGCAAATTCACCCCTCCACTTT.

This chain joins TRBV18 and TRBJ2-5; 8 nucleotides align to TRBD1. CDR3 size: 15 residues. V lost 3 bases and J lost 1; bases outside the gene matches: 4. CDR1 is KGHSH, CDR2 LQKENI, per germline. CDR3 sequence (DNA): TGTGCCAGCTCACCGGGACAGGCCGTCCAAGAGACCCAGTACTTC. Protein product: CASSPGQAVQETQYF.

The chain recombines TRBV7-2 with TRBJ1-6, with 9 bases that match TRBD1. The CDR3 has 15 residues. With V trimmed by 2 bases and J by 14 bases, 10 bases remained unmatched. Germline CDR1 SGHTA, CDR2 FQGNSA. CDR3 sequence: CASSLIIGTGSSLHF. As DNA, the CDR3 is TGTGCCAGCAGCTTAATAATAGGGACAGGGAGTTCCCTCCACTTT.

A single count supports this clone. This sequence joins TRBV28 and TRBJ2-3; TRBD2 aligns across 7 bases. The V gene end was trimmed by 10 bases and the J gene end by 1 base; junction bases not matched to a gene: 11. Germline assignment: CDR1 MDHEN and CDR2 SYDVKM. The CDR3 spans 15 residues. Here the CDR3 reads CAISRGGSGTDTQYF. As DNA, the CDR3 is TGTGCCATCAGCCGGGGAGGGTCTGGCACAGATACGCAGTATTTT.

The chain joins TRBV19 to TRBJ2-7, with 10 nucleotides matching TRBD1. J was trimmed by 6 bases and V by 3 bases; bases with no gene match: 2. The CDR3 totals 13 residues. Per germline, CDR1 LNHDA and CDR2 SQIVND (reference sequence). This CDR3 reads CASSIGQGVEQYF. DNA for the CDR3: TGTGCCAGTAGTATCGGACAGGGGGTCGAGCAGTACTTC.

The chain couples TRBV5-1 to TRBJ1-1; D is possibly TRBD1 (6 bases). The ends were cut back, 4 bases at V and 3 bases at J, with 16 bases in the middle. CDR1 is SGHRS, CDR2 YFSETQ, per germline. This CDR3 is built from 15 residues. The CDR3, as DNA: TGCGCCAGCAGCCTGCAGGGGAATAGTGACACTGAAGCTTTCTTT. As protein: CASSLQGNSDTEAFF.

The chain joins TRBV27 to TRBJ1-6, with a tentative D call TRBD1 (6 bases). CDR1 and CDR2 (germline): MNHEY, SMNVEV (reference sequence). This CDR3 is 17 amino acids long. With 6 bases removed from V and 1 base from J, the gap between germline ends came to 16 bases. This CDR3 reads CASRPTQGRSYNSPLHF. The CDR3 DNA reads TGTGCCAGCAGACCTACACAGGGTCGGTCCTATAATTCACCCCTCCACTTT.

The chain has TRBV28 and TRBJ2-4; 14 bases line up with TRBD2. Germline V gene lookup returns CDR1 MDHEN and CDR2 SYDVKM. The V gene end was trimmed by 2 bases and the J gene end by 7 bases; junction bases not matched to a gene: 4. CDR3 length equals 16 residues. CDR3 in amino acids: CASSLPGLAGANIQYF. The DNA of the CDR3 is TGTGCCAGCAGTTTACCGGGACTAGCGGGAGCTAACATTCAGTACTTC.